This is a list of T cell receptor beta chains from one sample in a study of identical twins. TCRdb independently ran MiXCR on the 5' RACE reads; one entry per CDR3 protein. The table has approximately 410,000 distinct CDR3 sequences, 18% seen once. The sample was naive T cells sorted from blood. The receptor source for this set is a man aged 45 to 65 in good health. CDR3s include the opening cysteine and the closing phenylalanine or tryptophan. A D gene is named only where the DNA matches it firmly. Expanded clones get a size class; other rows say once, few or many, or leave the size out.

TRBJ2-7 TRBV7-8 17 TRBD1 - CASSPGTGSVGSYEQYF TGTGCCAGCAGCCCGGGGACAGGTTCGGTGGGCTCCTACGAGCAGTACTTC
TRBJ2-7 TRBV12-3/TRBV12-4 13 TRBD1 many CASRGTVAYEQYF TGTGCCAGCCGAGGGACAGTTGCCTACGAGCAGTACTTC
TRBJ2-7 TRBV5-1 14 TRBD1 few CASSLSPRGLEQYF TGCGCCAGCAGCTTGTCGCCCAGGGGGCTCGAGCAGTACTTC
TRBJ2-7 TRBV24-1 14 TRBD1 few CATSDPGTANEQYF TGTGCCACCAGTGACCCAGGGACAGCTAACGAGCAGTACTTC
TRBJ2-3 TRBV6-5 16 - few CASSYSPGLYTDTQYF TGTGCCAGCAGTTATTCGCCGGGACTCTACACAGATACGCAGTATTTT
TRBJ2-1 TRBV20-1 16 TRBD2 many CSARLASGSSYNEQFF TGCAGTGCAAGACTAGCTAGCGGGAGCTCCTACAATGAGCAGTTCTTC
TRBJ2-5 TRBV28 14 - - CASSRLGFQETQYF TGTGCCAGCAGTCGACTAGGGTTCCAAGAGACCCAGTACTTC
TRBJ2-1 TRBV5-6 14 - - CASSFEYSYNEQFF TGTGCCAGCAGCTTCGAGTACTCCTACAATGAGCAGTTCTTC
TRBJ2-3 TRBV5-1 16 TRBD1 many CASSPLGQGDADTQYF TGCGCCAGCAGCCCGCTGGGACAGGGGGATGCAGATACGCAGTATTTT
TRBJ2-7 TRBV20-1 16 TRBD2 - CSRPGGAGGQTYEQYF TGCAGTCGCCCCGGGGGGGCGGGAGGCCAAACCTACGAGCAGTACTTC
TRBJ2-5 TRBV5-4 15 - - CASSLDGGPLKTQYF TGTGCCAGCAGCTTGGATGGGGGGCCTCTAAAGACCCAGTACTTC
TRBJ2-1 TRBV10-3 13 - - CAILNGQNNEQFF TGTGCCATCCTCAATGGACAAAACAATGAGCAGTTCTTC
TRBJ2-3 TRBV4-3 15 - - CASSQDKLGGDTQYF TGCGCCAGCAGCCAAGACAAGCTAGGTGGGGATACGCAGTATTTT
TRBJ2-3 TRBV12-3/TRBV12-4 18 - many CASSLVFRGHLSTDTQYF TGTGCCAGCAGTTTAGTGTTCAGGGGACACTTGAGCACAGATACGCAGTATTTT
TRBJ2-1 TRBV15 13 - - CATSRDKATEQFF TGTGCCACCAGCAGAGATAAAGCAACTGAGCAGTTCTTC
TRBJ2-7 TRBV20-1 13 - few CSARVQGLNEQYF TGCAGTGCTAGAGTCCAGGGACTCAACGAGCAGTACTTC
TRBJ2-7 TRBV12-3/TRBV12-4 12 - many CASSLGTYEQYF TGTGCCAGCAGCTTGGGGACCTACGAGCAGTACTTC
TRBJ2-1 TRBV7-9 14 TRBD2 - CASSAGTSRHEQFF TGTGCCAGCAGCGCAGGGACTAGCAGGCATGAGCAGTTCTTC
TRBJ2-7 TRBV7-2 15 - - CASSLGSSSSYEQYF TGTGCCAGCAGCTTAGGGAGTAGTAGCTCCTACGAGCAGTACTTC
TRBJ1-5 TRBV7-8 16 - - CASSPSSGRGSQPQHF TGTGCCAGCAGCCCTAGTTCGGGGCGCGGGAGTCAGCCCCAGCATTTT
TRBJ2-3 TRBV12-3/TRBV12-4 17 - - CASSLAPQKGGTDTQYF TGTGCCAGCAGTTTAGCTCCTCAAAAGGGTGGAACAGATACGCAGTATTTT
TRBJ2-1 TRBV14 16 - many CASSPTPVGDGNEQFF TGTGCCAGCAGCCCCACCCCAGTAGGAGATGGGAATGAGCAGTTCTTC
TRBJ2-3 TRBV7-2 15 TRBD2 few CASSSHSGRTDTQYF TGTGCCAGCAGCTCACACAGCGGGAGAACAGATACGCAGTATTTT
TRBJ2-2 TRBV6-1 17 TRBD1 few CASSEAGGQWLTGELFF TGTGCCAGCAGTGAAGCTGGGGGACAGTGGTTAACCGGGGAGCTGTTTTTT
TRBJ2-2 TRBV9 13 - few CASSVYGAGELFF TGTGCCAGCAGCGTATATGGGGCCGGGGAGCTGTTTTTT
TRBJ2-7 TRBV6-2/TRBV6-3 12 - - CASSRETYEQYF TGTGCCAGCAGTCGGGAGACCTACGAGCAGTACTTC
TRBJ2-7 TRBV6-1 15 TRBD1 few CASISSGQGPYEQYF TGTGCCAGCATCAGTTCGGGACAGGGCCCCTACGAGCAGTACTTC
TRBJ2-1 TRBV5-1 11 - few CASRVNNEQFF TGCGCCAGCAGGGTAAACAATGAGCAGTTCTTC
TRBJ1-4 TRBV12-3/TRBV12-4 12 - many CASSWGREKLFF TGTGCCAGCAGTTGGGGACGAGAAAAACTGTTTTTT
TRBJ2-5 TRBV9 13 - - CASSVGRSETQYF TGTGCCAGCAGCGTGGGCAGATCGGAGACCCAGTACTTC
TRBJ2-7 TRBV20-1 15 TRBD2 many CSAHGLAGAPYEQYF TGCAGTGCTCATGGACTAGCGGGAGCCCCGTACGAGCAGTACTTC
TRBJ2-1 TRBV29-1 12 - many CSVEDSWPEQFF TGCAGCGTTGAAGACTCGTGGCCCGAGCAGTTCTTC
TRBJ1-4 TRBV5-6 17 TRBD1 - CASSGGQGKIANEKLFF TGTGCCAGCAGCGGCGGACAGGGGAAGATTGCTAATGAAAAACTGTTTTTT
TRBJ2-3 TRBV20-1 11 - - CSAGSTDTQYF TGCAGTGCTGGGAGCACAGATACGCAGTATTTT
TRBJ2-1 TRBV15 14 - few CATSRDKKGNEQFF TGTGCCACCAGCAGAGATAAAAAGGGCAATGAGCAGTTCTTC
TRBJ2-7 TRBV6-1 16 TRBD2 - CASKGVLAGGFYEQYF TGTGCCAGCAAAGGAGTACTAGCGGGGGGGTTCTACGAGCAGTACTTC
TRBJ2-5 TRBV11-2 13 - many CASSLRGEETQYF TGTGCCAGCAGCTTAAGGGGGGAGGAGACCCAGTACTTC
TRBJ2-3 TRBV18 18 TRBD2 few CASSPTVGPSGGSDTQYF TGTGCCAGCTCACCAACAGTTGGTCCTAGCGGGGGCTCAGATACGCAGTATTTT
TRBJ2-1 TRBV5-1 14 - - CASSSLTRYNEQFF TGCGCCAGCAGCTCGCTGACACGCTACAATGAGCAGTTCTTC
TRBJ2-4 TRBV7-2 17 TRBD1 many CASSLALTGAYKNIQYF TGTGCCAGCAGCTTAGCACTGACAGGGGCTTACAAAAACATTCAGTACTTC
TRBJ2-1 TRBV4-2 15 - many CASSRGTPSYNEQFF TGTGCCAGCAGCCGAGGGACTCCCTCCTACAATGAGCAGTTCTTC
TRBJ2-4 TRBV11-2 14 TRBD1 few CASTTRGGVNIQYF TGTGCCAGCACCACCAGAGGGGGCGTAAACATTCAGTACTTC
TRBJ2-4 TRBV7-2 14 TRBD2 many CASMPGGSNNIQYF TGTGCCAGCATGCCCGGCGGGAGTAACAACATTCAGTACTTC
TRBJ2-7 TRBV29-1 14 - - CSVEDPQAAYEQYF TGCAGCGTTGAAGATCCTCAGGCCGCCTACGAGCAGTACTTC
TRBJ2-2 TRBV4-1 11 - few CASSQSGELFF TGCGCCAGCAGCCAGAGCGGGGAGCTGTTTTTT